This T cell receptor beta chain was sequenced in a study of post-analysis software for immune sequencing data. Study background: In terms of disease course, relapsing-remitting, secondary progressive and progressive-relapsing multiple sclerosis were included. Whole-study findings and limits: Those with multiple sclerosis, the patient group, showed significantly lower normalized Chao1 diversity than controls. Relative to controls, patients had about five TRBV segments at higher frequency, with TRBV5-6, TRBV5-1 and TRBV20-1 among these. The F measure placed samples prepared in the same batch into strongly shared clusters.

Unique molecular identifiers had been added to the TCR beta cDNA libraries. The authors obtained some 500,000 cDNA molecules from approximately 1 to 10 million T cells. TCRdb reprocessed the PCR reads with MiXCR, giving one entry per CDR3 protein. The repertoire includes about 820,000 distinct CDR3 sequences, about 53% of them detected once, and around 4.5% sits in the top ten. The CDR3 runs to 15 residues. Trimming removed 3 bases from V and 6 bases from J; junction bases left unmatched: 9. Germline CDR1 reads SGHKS; CDR2 reads YYEKEE (reference sequence). On this clonotype itself: The antigen is undetermined.

This sequence joins TRBV5-5 and TRBJ1-1, with 9 bases that match TRBD1. The sample consisted of blood. The sequence came from a girl aged 10 to 17 with multiple sclerosis. The CDR3 DNA sequence: TGTGCCAGCAGCTCCCAGGACAGGGGAGGATCTGAAGCTTTCTTT. Amino acid sequence: CASSSQDRGGSEAFF.